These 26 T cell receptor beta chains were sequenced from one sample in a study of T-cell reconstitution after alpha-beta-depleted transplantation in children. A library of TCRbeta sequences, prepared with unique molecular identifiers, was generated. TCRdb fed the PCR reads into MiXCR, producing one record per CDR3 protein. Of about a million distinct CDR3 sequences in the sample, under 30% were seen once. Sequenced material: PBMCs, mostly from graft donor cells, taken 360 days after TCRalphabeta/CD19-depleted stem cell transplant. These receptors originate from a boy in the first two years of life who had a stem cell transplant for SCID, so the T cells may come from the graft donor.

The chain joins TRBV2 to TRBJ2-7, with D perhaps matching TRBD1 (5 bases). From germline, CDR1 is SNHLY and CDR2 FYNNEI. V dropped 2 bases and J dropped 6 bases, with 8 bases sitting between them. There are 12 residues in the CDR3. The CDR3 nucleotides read TGTGCCAGCAGTGAATCCAGGGCCGAGCAGTACTTC. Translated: CASSESRAEQYF. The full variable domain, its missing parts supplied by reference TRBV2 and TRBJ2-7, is EPEVTQTPSHQVTQMGQEVILRCVPISNHLYFYWYRQILGQKVEFLVSFYNNEISEKSEIFDDQFSVERPDGSNFTLKIRSTKLEDSAMYFCASSESRAEQYFGPGTRLTVT.

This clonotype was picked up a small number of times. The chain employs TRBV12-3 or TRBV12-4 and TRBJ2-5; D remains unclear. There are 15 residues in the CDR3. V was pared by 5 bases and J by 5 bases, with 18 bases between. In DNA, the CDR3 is TGTGCCAGCAGTCTAGTCAGTGTTCGGACGGAGACCCAGTACTTC. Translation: CASSLVSVRTETQYF.

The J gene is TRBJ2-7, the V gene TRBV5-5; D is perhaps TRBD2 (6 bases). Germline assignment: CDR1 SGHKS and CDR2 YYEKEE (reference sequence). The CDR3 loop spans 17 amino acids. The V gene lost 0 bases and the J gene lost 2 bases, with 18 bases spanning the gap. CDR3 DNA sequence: TGTGCCAGCAGCTTGGCCGGAGGGGCGCACCTTACCTACGAGCAGTACTTC. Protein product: CASSLAGGAHLTYEQYF.

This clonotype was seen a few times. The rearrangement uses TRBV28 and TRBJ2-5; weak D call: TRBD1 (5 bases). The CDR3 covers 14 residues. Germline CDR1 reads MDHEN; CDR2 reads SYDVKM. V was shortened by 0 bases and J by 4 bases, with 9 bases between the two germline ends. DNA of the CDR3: TGTGCCAGCAGTTTATGGGACACCCTAGAGACCCAGTACTTC. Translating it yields CASSLWDTLETQYF.

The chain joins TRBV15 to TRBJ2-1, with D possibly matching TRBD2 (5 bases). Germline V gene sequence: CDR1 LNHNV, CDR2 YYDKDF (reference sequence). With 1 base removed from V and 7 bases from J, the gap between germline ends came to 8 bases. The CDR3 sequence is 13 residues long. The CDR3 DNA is TGTGCCACCAGCAGAGTGGACTTAAATGAGCAGTTCTTC. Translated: CATSRVDLNEQFF.

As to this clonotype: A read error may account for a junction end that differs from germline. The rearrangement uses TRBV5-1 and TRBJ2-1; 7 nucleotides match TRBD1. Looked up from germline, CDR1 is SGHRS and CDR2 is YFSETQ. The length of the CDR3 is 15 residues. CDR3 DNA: TGCGCCAGCAGATTGGGACAGACTTCCTACAATGAGCAGTTCTTC. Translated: CASRLGQTSYNEQFF.

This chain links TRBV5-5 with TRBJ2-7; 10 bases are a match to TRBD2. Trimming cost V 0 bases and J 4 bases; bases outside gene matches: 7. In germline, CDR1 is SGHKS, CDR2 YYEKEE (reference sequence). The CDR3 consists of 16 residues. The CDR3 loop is CASSLAGLAVGYEQYF. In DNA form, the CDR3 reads TGTGCCAGCAGCTTGGCCGGACTAGCGGTCGGTTACGAGCAGTACTTC.

In nucleotides, the CDR3 is TGTGCCACCAGCAGAGCGTCGGGGGGGGCGAGGAATGAGCAGTTCTTC. Amino acids: CATSRASGGARNEQFF. V is TRBV15 and J is TRBJ2-1, with TRBD2 matching over 8 bases. From germline, CDR1 is LNHNV and CDR2 YYDKDF (reference sequence). With 1 base clipped from V and 7 bases from J, the junction kept 9 bases outside the gene matches. CDR3 size: 16 residues.

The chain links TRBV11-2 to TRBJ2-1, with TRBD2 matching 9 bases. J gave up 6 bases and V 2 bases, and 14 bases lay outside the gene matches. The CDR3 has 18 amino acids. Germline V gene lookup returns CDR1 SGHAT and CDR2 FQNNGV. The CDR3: CASSLYSRGTSKVNEQFF. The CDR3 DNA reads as TGTGCCAGCAGCTTATATTCGCGGGGGACTAGCAAGGTCAATGAGCAGTTCTTC.

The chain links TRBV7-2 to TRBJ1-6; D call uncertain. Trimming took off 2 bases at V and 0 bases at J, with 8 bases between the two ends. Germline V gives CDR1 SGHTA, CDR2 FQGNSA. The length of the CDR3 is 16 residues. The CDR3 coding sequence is TGTGCCAGCAGCTTAAGGCCGAGCTCCTATAATTCACCCCTCCACTTT. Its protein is CASSLRPSSYNSPLHF.

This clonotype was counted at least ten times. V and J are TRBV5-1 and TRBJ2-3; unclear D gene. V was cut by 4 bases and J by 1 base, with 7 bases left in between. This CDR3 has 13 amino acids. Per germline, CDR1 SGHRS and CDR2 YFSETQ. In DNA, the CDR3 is TGCGCCAGCAGCAGAGAAGGCACAGATACGCAGTATTTT. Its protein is CASSREGTDTQYF.

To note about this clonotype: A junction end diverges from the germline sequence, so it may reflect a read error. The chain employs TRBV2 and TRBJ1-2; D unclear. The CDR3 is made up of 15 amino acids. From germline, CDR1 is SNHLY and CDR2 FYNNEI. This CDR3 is CASSDLSLVNDGYTF. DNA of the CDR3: TGTGCCAGCAGTGATCTTTCACTTGTTAACGATGGCTACACCTTC.

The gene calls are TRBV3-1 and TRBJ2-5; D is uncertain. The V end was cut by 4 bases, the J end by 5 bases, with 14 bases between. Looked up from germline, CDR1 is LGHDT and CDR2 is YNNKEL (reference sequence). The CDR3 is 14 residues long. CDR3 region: CASSLPPRVETQYF. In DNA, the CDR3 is TGTGCCAGCAGCCTCCCACCCCGGGTTGAGACCCAGTACTTC.

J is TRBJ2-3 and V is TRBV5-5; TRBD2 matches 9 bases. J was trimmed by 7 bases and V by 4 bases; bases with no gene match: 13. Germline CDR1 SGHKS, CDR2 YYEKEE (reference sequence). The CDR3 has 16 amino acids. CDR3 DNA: TGTGCCAGCAGCATCCTAGCGGGACAGAGAATGCATACGCAGTATTTT. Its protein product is CASSILAGQRMHTQYF.

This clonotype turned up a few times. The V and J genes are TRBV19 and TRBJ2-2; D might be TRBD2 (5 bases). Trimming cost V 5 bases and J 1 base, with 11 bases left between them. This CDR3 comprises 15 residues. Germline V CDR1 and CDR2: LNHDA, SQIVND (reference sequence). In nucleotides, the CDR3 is TGTGCCAGTAGTTTCGCCCGGGGGAACACCGGGGAGCTGTTTTTT. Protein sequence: CASSFARGNTGELFF.

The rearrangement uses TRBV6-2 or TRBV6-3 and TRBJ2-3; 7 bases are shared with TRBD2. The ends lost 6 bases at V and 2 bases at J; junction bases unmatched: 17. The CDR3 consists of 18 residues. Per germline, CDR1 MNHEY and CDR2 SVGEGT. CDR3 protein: CASRPPWEGHPSTDTQYF. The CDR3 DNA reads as TGTGCCAGCAGACCCCCCTGGGAGGGGCATCCCTCCACAGATACGCAGTATTTT.

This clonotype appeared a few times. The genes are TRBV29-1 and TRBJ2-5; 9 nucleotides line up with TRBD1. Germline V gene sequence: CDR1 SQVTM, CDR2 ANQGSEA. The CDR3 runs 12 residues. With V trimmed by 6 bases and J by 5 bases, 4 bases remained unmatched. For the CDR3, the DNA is TGCAGCGTCCCCGGGACAGGGGAGACCCAGTACTTC. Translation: CSVPGTGETQYF.

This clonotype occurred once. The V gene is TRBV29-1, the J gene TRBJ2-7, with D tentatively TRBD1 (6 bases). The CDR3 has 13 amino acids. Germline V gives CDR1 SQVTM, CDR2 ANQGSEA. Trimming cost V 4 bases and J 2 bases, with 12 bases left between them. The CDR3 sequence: CSVGGGSAYEQYF. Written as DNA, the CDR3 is TGCAGCGTTGGAGGGGGATCGGCCTACGAGCAGTACTTC.

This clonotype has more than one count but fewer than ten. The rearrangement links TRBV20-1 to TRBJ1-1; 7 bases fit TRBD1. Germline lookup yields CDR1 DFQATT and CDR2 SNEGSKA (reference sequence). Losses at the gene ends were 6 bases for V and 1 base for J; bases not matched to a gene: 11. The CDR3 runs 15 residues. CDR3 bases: TGCAGTGCCAGGGGGGGGACACGGCCGAACACTGAAGCTTTCTTT. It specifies CSARGGTRPNTEAFF.

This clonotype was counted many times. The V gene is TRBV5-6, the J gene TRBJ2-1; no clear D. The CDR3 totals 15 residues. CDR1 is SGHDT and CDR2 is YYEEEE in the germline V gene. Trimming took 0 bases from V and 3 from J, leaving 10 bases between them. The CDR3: CASSLGVGLYNEQFF. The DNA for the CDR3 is TGTGCCAGCAGCTTGGGGGTGGGCCTCTACAATGAGCAGTTCTTC.

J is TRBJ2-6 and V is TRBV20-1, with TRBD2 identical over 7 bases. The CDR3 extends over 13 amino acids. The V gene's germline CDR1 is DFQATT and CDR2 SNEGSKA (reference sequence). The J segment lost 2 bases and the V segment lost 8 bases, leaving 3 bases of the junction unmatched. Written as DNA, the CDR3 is TGCAGTCCTGGGGGGGCTGGGGCCAACGTCCTGACTTTC. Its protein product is CSPGGAGANVLTF.

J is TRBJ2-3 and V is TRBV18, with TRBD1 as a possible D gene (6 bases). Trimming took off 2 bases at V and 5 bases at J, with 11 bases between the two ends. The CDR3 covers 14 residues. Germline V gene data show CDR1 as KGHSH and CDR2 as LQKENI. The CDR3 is CASSPWDIRDTQYF. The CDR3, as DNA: TGTGCCAGCTCACCATGGGACATCCGAGATACGCAGTATTTT.

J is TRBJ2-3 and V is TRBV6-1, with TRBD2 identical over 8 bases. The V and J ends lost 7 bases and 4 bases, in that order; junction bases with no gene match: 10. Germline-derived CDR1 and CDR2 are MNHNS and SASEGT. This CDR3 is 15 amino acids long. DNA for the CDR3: TGTGCCAGCATTGTGGGTAGCGGGGTGCCAGATACGCAGTATTTT. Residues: CASIVGSGVPDTQYF.

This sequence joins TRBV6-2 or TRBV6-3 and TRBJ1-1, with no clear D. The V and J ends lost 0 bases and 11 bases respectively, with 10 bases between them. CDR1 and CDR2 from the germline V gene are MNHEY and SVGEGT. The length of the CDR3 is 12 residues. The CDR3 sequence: CASSYSIGLAFF. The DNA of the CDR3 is TGTGCCAGCAGTTACTCGATCGGGCTGGCTTTCTTT.

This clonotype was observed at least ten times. This CDR3 reads CASSSSSSYNEQFF. The CDR3, as DNA: TGTGCCAGCAGTAGCTCTAGCTCCTACAATGAGCAGTTCTTC. The chain uses TRBV6-1 and TRBJ2-1; D is unclear. From germline, CDR1 is MNHNS and CDR2 SASEGT. V was pared by 5 bases and J by 0 bases, with 8 bases between. The CDR3 covers 14 residues.

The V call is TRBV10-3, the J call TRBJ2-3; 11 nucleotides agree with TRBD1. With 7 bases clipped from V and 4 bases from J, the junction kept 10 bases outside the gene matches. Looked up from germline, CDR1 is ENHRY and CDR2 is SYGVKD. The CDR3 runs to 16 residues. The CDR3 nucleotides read TGTGCCATCACCGCTTTGGACAGGGGGCCCCCAGATACGCAGTATTTT. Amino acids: CAITALDRGPPDTQYF.